This T cell receptor beta chain was identified during a study of shared clonotypes between healthy human individuals. Germline values: CDR1 MDHEN, CDR2 SYDVKM. This CDR3 contains 14 residues. V was shortened by 2 bases and J by 5 bases, with 13 bases between the two germline ends. The method was immunoSEQ multiplex PCR; TCRdb's version includes in-frame clones alone and lacks a portion of them. The sample carries roughly 2 million clones, roughly 94% recorded once. The chain recombines TRBV28 with TRBJ2-7; D remains unclear. The TCR originated in a young man in good health. Input material: naive CD4+ T cells sorted from blood. Sample subset: CD45RA+ positively selected. CDR3 in amino acids: CASSLPNRGHEQYF. CDR3 bases: TGTGCCAGCAGTTTACCAAATCGAGGCCACGAGCAGTACTTC.